Sequencing of this T cell receptor beta chain was carried out in a study of CD8+ T cells in alopecia areata. Study observations and caveats: Scalp samples also yield sequences from resident alphabeta T cells of normal skin. Especially in alopecia totalis/universalis, lesional scalp showed greater clonality than normal scalp did. It was observed that many expanded lesional clones persisted in scalp and blood during tofacitinib.

Between the trimmed V and J ends, which lost 6 bases and 3 bases, there was a span of 8 bases. CDR1 and CDR2 from the germline V gene are SQVTM and ANQGSEA. The CDR3 loop spans 11 amino acids. This clone has only one observation. The target antigen is unknown. The treatment was: oral pan-JAK inhibitor, 5-10 mg twice daily. Once RNA had been extracted, it was reverse transcribed into cDNA to act as the sequencing template. Clones were read by immunoSEQ multiplex PCR, and TCRdb kept only the in-frame ones, dropping some. The table has 150,000 to 200,000 clones, 64% seen once; the top ten hold approximately 1.3%.

Sequences were derived from CD4+ T cells sorted from blood, sampled around week 49, from a patient treated with tofacitinib. The chain has TRBV29-1 and TRBJ1-2; no clear D gene. This sequence was found in a human donor with alopecia areata. CDR3: CSVYEYYGYTF. The DNA for the CDR3 is TGCAGCGTCTATGAGTACTATGGCTACACCTTC.